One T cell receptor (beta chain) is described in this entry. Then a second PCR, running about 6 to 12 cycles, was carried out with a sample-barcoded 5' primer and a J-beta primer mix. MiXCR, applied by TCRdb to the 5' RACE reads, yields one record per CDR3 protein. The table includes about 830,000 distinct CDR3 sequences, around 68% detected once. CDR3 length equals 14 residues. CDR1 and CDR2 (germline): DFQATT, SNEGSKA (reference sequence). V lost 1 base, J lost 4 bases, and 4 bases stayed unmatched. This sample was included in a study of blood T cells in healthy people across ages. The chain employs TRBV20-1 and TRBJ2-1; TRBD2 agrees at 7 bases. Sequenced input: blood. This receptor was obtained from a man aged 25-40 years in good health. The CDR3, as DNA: TGCAGTGCTAGAGCGGCTAGCGGTTACAATGAGCAGTTCTTC. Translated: CSARAASGYNEQFF.